The rows below give T cell receptor beta chains drawn from one sample of a study of blood T cell repertoires in COVID-19. Profiling relied on immunoSEQ multiplex PCR, and the TCRdb table lists in-frame clones only, not all of them. Found here are about 83,000 clones, approximately 85% of them singletons; the top ten hold around 40%. The sequenced sample consisted of peripheral blood. The source of these receptors is a human donor in a cohort sampled during active COVID-19. The CDR3 runs from the conserved cysteine through the conserved F or W. The order of the fields is J gene, clone size, V gene, D gene, CDR3 protein, CDR3 DNA. D genes are given only for firm matches. A row's size may be missing; if present it is once, few, many or a size class.

TRBJ2-5 | . | TRBV5-8 | . | CASSVESGTETQYF | TGTGCCAGCAGCGTAGAGTCGGGAACCGAGACCCAGTACTTC
TRBJ2-4 | . | TRBV4-3 | TRBD2 | CASSQDLLAGAVAKNIQYF | TGCGCCAGCAGCCAAGATCTACTAGCGGGGGCGGTAGCCAAAAACATTCAGTACTTC
TRBJ2-5 | . | TRBV9 | . | CASSVAGRGAAGQETQYF | TGTGCCAGCAGCGTAGCCGGCCGGGGGGCGGCGGGTCAAGAGACCCAGTACTTC
TRBJ1-2 | . | TRBV6-6 | . | CASITGSEGWGGYTF | TGTGCCAGCATAACAGGGAGTGAGGGGTGGGGTGGCTACACCTTC
TRBJ2-3 | . | TRBV4-1 | . | CASRQEWLGGADTQYF | TGCGCCAGCAGACAAGAGTGGCTAGGAGGGGCAGATACGCAGTATTTT
TRBJ2-7 | . | TRBV5-1 | . | CASSGVAGSYEQYF | TGCGCCAGCAGTGGTGTCGCAGGGTCCTACGAGCAGTACTTC
TRBJ1-1 | . | TRBV29-1 | . | CSAWDLNTEAFF | TGCAGCGCATGGGACTTGAACACTGAAGCTTTCTTT
TRBJ1-1 | . | TRBV5-6 | . | CASSLFLAMEAFF | TGTGCCAGCAGCTTGTTTCTAGCGATGGAGGCTTTCTTT
TRBJ1-2 | . | TRBV15 | . | CATSRPRNTGYYGYTF | TGTGCCACCAGCAGACCGAGAAATACAGGGTACTATGGCTACACCTTC
TRBJ2-2 | . | TRBV6-5 | TRBD2 | CASRRLADTGELFF | TGTGCCAGCAGAAGGCTAGCGGACACCGGGGAGCTGTTTTTT
TRBJ2-7 | . | TRBV7-2 | TRBD2 | CASSLELASEQYF | TGTGCCAGCAGCTTAGAACTAGCGTCCGAGCAGTACTTC
TRBJ2-1 | . | TRBV5-8 | . | CASSLVLGTREQFF | TGTGCCAGCAGCTTGGTTTTAGGGACTCGAGAGCAGTTCTTC
TRBJ2-7 | . | TRBV4-1 | TRBD2 | CASSRSSGRVYEQYF | TGCGCCAGCAGCCGATCCAGCGGGAGGGTCTACGAGCAGTACTTC
TRBJ2-3 | . | TRBV3-1/TRBV3-2 | . | CASSQGRRDTQYF | TGTGCCAGCAGCCAGGGGAGACGCGATACGCAGTATTTT
TRBJ2-2 | . | TRBV11-1 | TRBD1 | CASRPGTENTGELFF | TGTGCCAGCAGGCCCGGGACAGAGAACACCGGGGAGCTGTTTTTT
TRBJ1-3 | . | TRBV19 | . | CASSRAQGTGSGNTIYF | TGTGCCAGTAGTAGAGCACAGGGAACTGGATCTGGAAACACCATATATTTT
TRBJ2-7 | . | TRBV6-5 | TRBD2 | CASSLAGGLYEQYF | TGTGCCAGCAGCCTAGCGGGGGGGCTCTACGAGCAGTACTTC
TRBJ2-1 | . | TRBV15 | TRBD1 | CATSRETGGYNEQFF | TGTGCCACCAGCAGGGAGACAGGGGGGTACAATGAGCAGTTCTTC
TRBJ2-3 | . | TRBV24-1 | TRBD2 | CATSDPTSAHTDTQYF | TGTGCCACCAGTGACCCAACTAGCGCACACACAGATACGCAGTATTTT
TRBJ2-7 | . | TRBV6-2/TRBV6-3 | . | CASSRPGQYEQYF | TGTGCCAGCAGCCGTCCAGGCCAATACGAGCAGTACTTC
TRBJ2-3 | once | TRBV3-1/TRBV3-2 | TRBD2 | CASSLQTSGGTDTQYF | TGTGCCAGCAGCCTCCAGACTAGCGGGGGGACAGATACGCAGTATTTT
TRBJ1-1 | few | TRBV6-6 | . | CASYRVVRGTEAFF | TGTGCCAGCTACAGGGTAGTGAGGGGCACTGAAGCTTTCTTT
TRBJ2-1 | once | TRBV6-6 | . | CASSSTNSYNEQFF | TGTGCCAGCAGTTCGACTAACTCCTACAATGAGCAGTTCTTC
TRBJ2-7 | . | TRBV5-1 | TRBD2 | CASSPAGGRGSYEQYF | TGCGCCAGCAGCCCAGCGGGAGGGCGGGGCTCCTACGAGCAGTACTTC
TRBJ2-3 | once | TRBV6-2/TRBV6-3 | . | CASSKITGMSTDTQYF | TGTGCCAGCAGTAAAATCACAGGGATGAGCACAGATACGCAGTATTTT
TRBJ1-2 | . | TRBV28 | TRBD1 | CASSLGDRVGGYTF | TGTGCCAGCAGTTTGGGGGACAGGGTGGGAGGCTACACCTTC
TRBJ2-2 | . | TRBV2 | TRBD2 | CASSGLAVNTGELFF | TGTGCCAGCAGTGGACTAGCGGTGAACACCGGGGAGCTGTTTTTT
TRBJ2-5 | once | TRBV9 | TRBD1 | CASSVGTGEETQYF | TGTGCCAGCAGCGTTGGGACAGGAGAAGAGACCCAGTACTTC
TRBJ2-7 | . | TRBV5-6 | TRBD1 | CASSTGAGVVYEQYF | TGTGCCAGCAGCACAGGGGCAGGGGTAGTATACGAGCAGTACTTC
TRBJ2-5 | . | TRBV2 | TRBD2 | CASRSYGLAEETQYF | TGTGCCAGCAGGTCTTACGGACTAGCGGAAGAGACCCAGTACTTC
TRBJ1-3 | . | TRBV2 | . | CASSARDSGNTIYF | TGTGCCAGCAGTGCACGAGACTCTGGAAACACCATATATTTT
TRBJ1-5 | . | TRBV20-1 | . | CSASQRSNQPQHF | TGCAGTGCTAGTCAGCGTAGCAATCAGCCCCAGCATTTT
TRBJ1-1 | . | TRBV7-3 | . | CASSSLMNTEAFF | TGTGCCAGCAGCTCCCTAATGAACACTGAAGCTTTCTTT
TRBJ2-1 | . | TRBV6-1 | . | CASSENSRGWSSYNEQFF | TGTGCCAGCAGTGAAAATTCCAGGGGTTGGAGCTCCTACAATGAGCAGTTCTTC
TRBJ2-3 | . | TRBV12-3/TRBV12-4 | . | CASSLRTDTQYF | TGTGCCAGCAGCCTACGCACAGATACGCAGTATTTT
TRBJ1-3 | . | TRBV19 | . | CASSIDLDRSSGNTIYF | TGTGCCAGTAGTATAGATCTAGACAGGTCCTCTGGAAACACCATATATTTT
TRBJ2-6 | . | TRBV2 | . | CASMGQGGAGANVLTF | TGTGCCAGCATGGGGCAGGGGGGAGCTGGGGCCAACGTCCTGACTTTC
TRBJ2-7 | . | TRBV13 | . | CASKGRGGSYEQYF | TGTGCCAGCAAGGGGAGGGGGGGCTCCTACGAGCAGTACTTC
TRBJ2-1 | . | TRBV4-1 | . | CASSQGGAVEQFF | TGCGCCAGCAGCCAAGGCGGGGCGGTTGAGCAGTTCTTC
TRBJ2-2 | . | TRBV11-3 | TRBD2 | CASSLGGSGTGELFF | TGTGCCAGCAGCTTAGGGGGTAGCGGGACCGGGGAGCTGTTTTTT
TRBJ1-1 | . | TRBV28 | . | CASSYGGPEAFF | TGTGCCAGCAGTTATGGGGGCCCTGAAGCTTTCTTT
TRBJ1-1 | . | TRBV6-5 | TRBD1 | CASSRDSNTEAFF | TGTGCCAGCAGCCGGGACAGCAACACTGAAGCTTTCTTT
TRBJ2-1 | . | TRBV10-3 | . | CAISGQGFDEQFF | TGTGCCATCAGTGGGCAGGGGTTCGATGAGCAGTTCTTC
TRBJ2-1 | . | TRBV24-1 | TRBD1 | CATSDRTGSDEQFF | TGTGCCACCAGTGACCGGACAGGTAGCGATGAGCAGTTCTTC
TRBJ2-3 | . | TRBV18 | . | CASSPRTRADTQYF | TGTGCCAGCTCACCAAGGACCAGGGCAGATACGCAGTATTTT
TRBJ2-2 | . | TRBV7-6 | . | CASSFKSGNTGELFF | TGTGCCAGCAGCTTTAAGAGCGGGAACACCGGGGAGCTGTTTTTT
TRBJ2-3 | . | TRBV4-3 | TRBD2 | CASSQTRLAGGSTDTQYF | TGCGCCAGCAGCCAGACCCGCCTAGCGGGAGGGAGCACAGATACGCAGTATTTT
TRBJ2-5 | . | TRBV27 | TRBD1 | CASSFDRGPTGTQYF | TGTGCCAGCAGTTTTGACAGGGGACCGACTGGGACCCAGTACTTC
TRBJ1-4 | . | TRBV5-1 | . | CASSLGTAATNEKLFF | TGCGCCAGCAGCTTGGGGACAGCCGCAACTAATGAAAAACTGTTTTTT
TRBJ2-5 | . | TRBV10-3 | TRBD2 | CASTGLAGGGETQYF | TGTGCCTCAACGGGACTAGCGGGAGGTGGGGAGACCCAGTACTTC
TRBJ1-1 | . | TRBV30 | . | CAWSEQVNTEAFF | TGTGCCTGGAGTGAACAGGTGAACACTGAAGCTTTCTTT
TRBJ2-7 | . | TRBV7-6 | TRBD1 | CASSKETGGNYEQYF | TGTGCCAGCAGCAAAGAGACAGGGGGTAACTACGAGCAGTACTTC
TRBJ1-1 | once | TRBV5-1 | . | CASSPAQGYTEAFF | TGCGCCAGCAGCCCGGCTCAGGGATACACTGAAGCTTTCTTT
TRBJ2-5 | . | TRBV6-2/TRBV6-3 | TRBD1 | CASSHVSQGEETQYF | TGTGCCAGCAGTCACGTGAGCCAGGGGGAGGAGACCCAGTACTTC
TRBJ1-2 | few | TRBV27 | TRBD1 | CASSYPGGDGYTF | TGTGCCAGCAGTTACCCAGGGGGAGATGGCTACACCTTC
TRBJ2-4 | . | TRBV7-9 | . | CASSLGQENIQYF | TGTGCCAGCAGCTTAGGGCAGGAAAACATTCAGTACTTC
TRBJ1-2 | . | TRBV10-3 | . | CAISETEANYGYTF | TGTGCCATCAGTGAGACAGAAGCTAACTATGGCTACACCTTC
TRBJ2-4 | . | TRBV5-1 | TRBD1 | CASSSGDRGAVAKNIQYF | TGCGCCAGCAGCTCCGGGGACAGGGGAGCCGTAGCCAAAAACATTCAGTACTTC